The 8 T cell receptor beta chains below were found in one sample sequenced in a study of cytomegalovirus exposure and HLA in healthy donors. With 60 Vbeta and 13 Jbeta primers, the PCR was carried out. The method was immunoSEQ multiplex PCR; TCRdb's version includes in-frame clones alone and lacks a portion of them. This sample has some 100,000 clones, with more than 65% found just once. Sequencing was done on a sample of PBMCs. The receptor source for this set is a woman younger than 35 in good health and CMV-seronegative.

The V call is TRBV4-2, the J call TRBJ1-3; TRBD1 agrees at 9 bases. There are 17 residues in the CDR3. After removal of 4 bases from V and 5 bases from J, the junction contained 12 bases not matched to a gene. Germline values: CDR1 LGHNA, CDR2 YNFKEQ. The CDR3 nucleotides read TGTGCCAGCAGCCGAGTATCCGACAGGGGGATTAGAAACACCATATATTTT. Translation gives CASSRVSDRGIRNTIYF.

This sequence joins TRBV6-1 and TRBJ1-4, with 7 bases aligning to TRBD1. Unmatched junction bases numbered 7, after V lost 7 bases and J lost 2 bases. CDR1 is MNHNS, CDR2 SASEGT, per germline. This CDR3 spans 15 amino acids. The CDR3 nucleotides are TGTGCCAGCAAGAAGCAACAGGGGACTAATGAAAAACTGTTTTTT. This translates into CASKKQQGTNEKLFF.

This chain links TRBV7-3 with TRBJ2-3; 9 bases map to TRBD2. Germline values: CDR1 SGHTA, CDR2 FQGTGA. The CDR3 sequence is 17 residues long. Trimming removed 6 bases from V and 4 bases from J; junction bases left unmatched: 14. CDR3 sequence reads: CASSPTLWREGPDTQYF. DNA of the CDR3: TGTGCCAGCAGTCCGACCTTGTGGCGGGAGGGCCCAGATACGCAGTATTTT.

As DNA, the CDR3 is TGTGCCAGCAGCCCCCGACAGGGAACGTACGAGCAGTACTTC. This translates into CASSPRQGTYEQYF. V is TRBV7-2 and J is TRBJ2-7; TRBD1 agrees at 7 bases. V shed 5 bases and J 4 bases; nucleotides not matched to a gene: 8. Germline loops: CDR1 SGHTA, CDR2 FQGNSA. The CDR3 contains 14 residues.

This chain uses TRBV19 with TRBJ1-5, with D possibly TRBD1 on 6 matching bases. Germline loops: CDR1 LNHDA, CDR2 SQIVND (reference sequence). CDR3 length: 15 residues. V shed 3 bases and J shed 4 bases, with 13 bases lying between them. CDR3 DNA sequence: TGTGCCAGTAGTATTGACAGGCGGGCAAATCAGCCCCAGCATTTT. It encodes CASSIDRRANQPQHF.

The rearrangement links TRBV23-1 to TRBJ1-5, with TRBD1 matching over 9 bases. TRBV23-1 is an ORF for which the function is uncertain. Losses at the gene ends were 2 bases for V and 6 bases for J; bases not matched to a gene: 8. This CDR3 is built from 16 residues. The CDR3 DNA reads as TGCGCCAGCAGTCAACACTGGACAGGGGACCCTCAGCCCCAGCATTTT. As protein: CASSQHWTGDPQPQHF.

The V call is TRBV2, the J call TRBJ1-1; no reliable D call. With 2 bases removed from V and 3 bases from J, the gap between germline ends came to 7 bases. CDR1 SNHLY and CDR2 FYNNEI come from the germline V gene. This CDR3 is 13 amino acids long. The CDR3, as DNA: TGTGCCAGCAGTGAATGGAGGTACACTGAAGCTTTCTTT. Translation gives CASSEWRYTEAFF.

This clone was picked up one time. The chain recombines TRBV21-1 with TRBJ1-3. TRBV21-1 is deemed a pseudogene. The CDR3 spans 16 residues. This chain's CDR3 is CASSKAGGVGGNTIYF. CDR3 in DNA: TGTGCCAGCAGCAAAGCAGGGGGGGTGGGTGGAAACACCATATATTTT.